This is a list of T cell receptor beta chains from one sample in a study of vaccination and CD4 T cells after COVID-19. TCRdb ran MiXCR on the PCR reads and lists one entry per CDR3 protein. The sample has roughly 18,000 distinct CDR3 sequences; about 50% are singletons. These receptors lack a known antigen. Sequenced material: CD4+ T cells from blood, cultured in vitro, taken before SARS-CoV-2 vaccination. All receptors derive from a human donor who had recovered from COVID-19. Each CDR3 is given with its conserved first and last residue. Each record gives: J gene, D gene, V gene, clone size, CDR3 DNA, CDR3 protein. D genes are given only for firm matches. Rows may omit the clone size; those that give it use once, few, many or a size class.

j_call: TRBJ2-3; d_call: TRBD2; v_call: TRBV7-9; clone_size: NA; cdr3_nt: TGTGCCAGCAGCGCGAGACTAGCGGGAGACACAGATACGCAGTATTTT; cdr3_aa: CASSARLAGDTDTQYF
j_call: TRBJ2-5; d_call: NA; v_call: TRBV4-1; clone_size: NA; cdr3_nt: TGCGCCAGCAGCCAAGAGGGGTTTGCTCAAGAGACCCAGTACTTC; cdr3_aa: CASSQEGFAQETQYF
j_call: TRBJ2-5; d_call: TRBD2; v_call: TRBV28; clone_size: few; cdr3_nt: TGTGCCAGCACCCGGACTAGCGGGAGAGGTGAGACCCAGTACTTC; cdr3_aa: CASTRTSGRGETQYF
j_call: TRBJ1-5; d_call: NA; v_call: TRBV12-3/TRBV12-4; clone_size: NA; cdr3_nt: TGTGCCAGCACCCTGACACCAAATCAGCCCCAGCATTTT; cdr3_aa: CASTLTPNQPQHF
j_call: TRBJ2-1; d_call: TRBD2; v_call: TRBV6-1; clone_size: NA; cdr3_nt: TGTGCCAGCAGTGGGCCTAGCGGGAGGAGGAATGAGCAGTTCTTC; cdr3_aa: CASSGPSGRRNEQFF
j_call: TRBJ2-6; d_call: NA; v_call: TRBV28; clone_size: NA; cdr3_nt: TGTGCCAGCAGCGCACTATACTCTGGGGCCAACGTCCTGACTTTC; cdr3_aa: CASSALYSGANVLTF
j_call: TRBJ1-5; d_call: NA; v_call: TRBV28; clone_size: few; cdr3_nt: TGTGCCAGCAGTTTAGGGGGAAAGTGGGAAACTCCGGATTTT; cdr3_aa: CASSLGGKWETPDF
j_call: TRBJ2-3; d_call: NA; v_call: TRBV11-2; clone_size: once; cdr3_nt: TGTGCCAGCAGCTTAGGAACAGTGATAGCCACAGATACGCAGTATTTT; cdr3_aa: CASSLGTVIATDTQYF
j_call: TRBJ2-3; d_call: TRBD1; v_call: TRBV20-1; clone_size: NA; cdr3_nt: TGCAGTGCCTTACACAGGGGTACAGATACGCAGTATTTT; cdr3_aa: CSALHRGTDTQYF
j_call: TRBJ2-5; d_call: TRBD1; v_call: TRBV14; clone_size: medium-sized; cdr3_nt: TGTGCCAGCAGCCAGAGACAGGGTGCTTGGGAGACCCAGTACTTC; cdr3_aa: CASSQRQGAWETQYF
j_call: TRBJ2-2; d_call: TRBD2; v_call: TRBV2; clone_size: NA; cdr3_nt: TGTGCCAGCAGTAAAGAGCGAGCGGGAGTTGGCGCCGGGGAGCTGTTTTTT; cdr3_aa: CASSKERAGVGAGELFF
j_call: TRBJ2-7; d_call: TRBD2; v_call: TRBV7-2; clone_size: NA; cdr3_nt: TGTGCCAGCAGCTTAGGGAGGACTAGCGGGAGTGCGAAGTACTTC; cdr3_aa: CASSLGRTSGSAKYF
j_call: TRBJ1-6; d_call: NA; v_call: TRBV6-5; clone_size: NA; cdr3_nt: TGTGCCAGCAGTTACACAGGCTCCTATAATTCACCCCTCCACTTT; cdr3_aa: CASSYTGSYNSPLHF
j_call: TRBJ1-2; d_call: NA; v_call: TRBV20-1; clone_size: NA; cdr3_nt: TGCAGTGCCCCACGGCAGGCGGGACATGGCTACACCTTC; cdr3_aa: CSAPRQAGHGYTF
j_call: TRBJ2-7; d_call: TRBD1; v_call: TRBV7-3; clone_size: NA; cdr3_nt: TGTGCCAGCAGCTCTAGACAGGGTGGCGAGCAGTACTTC; cdr3_aa: CASSSRQGGEQYF
j_call: TRBJ1-3; d_call: TRBD1; v_call: TRBV28; clone_size: NA; cdr3_nt: TGTGCCAGCGAGGACCGGACAGGGGCGAACACCATATATTTT; cdr3_aa: CASEDRTGANTIYF
j_call: TRBJ2-5; d_call: TRBD1; v_call: TRBV7-9; clone_size: NA; cdr3_nt: TGTGCCAGCAGCTTGGGACAGGGGGCCCGAGAGACCCAGTACTTC; cdr3_aa: CASSLGQGARETQYF
j_call: TRBJ2-5; d_call: TRBD1; v_call: TRBV5-1; clone_size: NA; cdr3_nt: TGCGCCAGCAGCCCGGGACAGTTCCAAGAGACCCAGTACTTC; cdr3_aa: CASSPGQFQETQYF
j_call: TRBJ2-7; d_call: NA; v_call: TRBV7-2; clone_size: few; cdr3_nt: TGTGCCAGCAGCTCGGGCCGGGATGGCTACGAGCAGTACTTC; cdr3_aa: CASSSGRDGYEQYF
j_call: TRBJ1-5; d_call: NA; v_call: TRBV30; clone_size: NA; cdr3_nt: TGTGCCTGGAGTGTAGGGACAACTAGCAATCAGCCCCAGCATTTT; cdr3_aa: CAWSVGTTSNQPQHF
j_call: TRBJ2-7; d_call: TRBD2; v_call: TRBV19; clone_size: NA; cdr3_nt: TGTGCCAGTAGTATAGGGCTGATTGGGACTAGCGGGATAAGCTACGAGCAGTACTTC; cdr3_aa: CASSIGLIGTSGISYEQYF
j_call: TRBJ1-6; d_call: NA; v_call: TRBV27; clone_size: NA; cdr3_nt: TGTGCCAGCAGTTTATCGAGGACAGACAATTCACCCCTCCACTTT; cdr3_aa: CASSLSRTDNSPLHF
j_call: TRBJ2-3; d_call: TRBD2; v_call: TRBV19; clone_size: NA; cdr3_nt: TGTGCCAGTATCCCCGCCGCGGGGACTACGGATACGCAGTATTTT; cdr3_aa: CASIPAAGTTDTQYF
j_call: TRBJ2-7; d_call: TRBD1; v_call: TRBV20-1; clone_size: NA; cdr3_nt: TGCAGTGCTAGAAGCAGGTACAGGGGGATTTTCGTCTACGAGCAGTACTTC; cdr3_aa: CSARSRYRGIFVYEQYF
j_call: TRBJ1-2; d_call: NA; v_call: TRBV5-4; clone_size: few; cdr3_nt: TGTGCCAGCAGGCAGTTCAGATCCGCCTATGGCTACACCTTC; cdr3_aa: CASRQFRSAYGYTF
j_call: TRBJ2-5; d_call: NA; v_call: TRBV6-2/TRBV6-3; clone_size: few; cdr3_nt: TGTGCCAGCAGTTACTTGAAGACCCAGTACTTC; cdr3_aa: CASSYLKTQYF
j_call: TRBJ2-5; d_call: NA; v_call: TRBV20-1; clone_size: few; cdr3_nt: TGCAGTGCTAGAGCCGCTGTGGGATACCAAGAGACCCAGTACTTC; cdr3_aa: CSARAAVGYQETQYF
j_call: TRBJ2-1; d_call: TRBD1; v_call: TRBV7-2; clone_size: NA; cdr3_nt: TGTGCCAGCAGTTATACCGGGACAGAGCCATACAATGAGCAGTTCTTC; cdr3_aa: CASSYTGTEPYNEQFF
j_call: TRBJ2-1; d_call: TRBD2; v_call: TRBV20-1; clone_size: NA; cdr3_nt: TGCAGGCCCACTAGCGGGAGGACTCAACGAGGCAATGAGCAGTTCTTC; cdr3_aa: CRPTSGRTQRGNEQFF
j_call: TRBJ2-5; d_call: NA; v_call: TRBV6-1; clone_size: NA; cdr3_nt: TGTGCCAGCAGTGCGGTGTCGGAGACCCAGTACTTC; cdr3_aa: CASSAVSETQYF
j_call: TRBJ2-1; d_call: NA; v_call: TRBV7-3; clone_size: few; cdr3_nt: TGTGCCAGCAGCTTAACAAGTTCCAATGAGCAGTTCTTC; cdr3_aa: CASSLTSSNEQFF
j_call: TRBJ1-4; d_call: NA; v_call: TRBV20-1; clone_size: NA; cdr3_nt: TGCAGTGCTAGTAACAGGCGAGACGAAAAACTGTTTTTT; cdr3_aa: CSASNRRDEKLFF
j_call: TRBJ1-5; d_call: NA; v_call: TRBV20-1; clone_size: NA; cdr3_nt: TGCAGTGCTAGAGAGAGACAGAGGGGAACGCAGCCCCAGCATTTT; cdr3_aa: CSARERQRGTQPQHF
j_call: TRBJ1-6; d_call: NA; v_call: TRBV6-2/TRBV6-3; clone_size: NA; cdr3_nt: TGTGCCAGCGGACAAGGGATAAGGGGCAATTCACCCCTCCACTTT; cdr3_aa: CASGQGIRGNSPLHF
j_call: TRBJ2-1; d_call: TRBD1; v_call: TRBV6-1; clone_size: once; cdr3_nt: TGTGCCAGCAGTGGGACAGGGGGCTGGGGAGATAGCCATGAGCAGTTCTTC; cdr3_aa: CASSGTGGWGDSHEQFF
j_call: TRBJ1-1; d_call: NA; v_call: TRBV6-5; clone_size: NA; cdr3_nt: TGTGCCAGCAGCTACAGGGTCAGTGGCACTGAAGCTTTCTTT; cdr3_aa: CASSYRVSGTEAFF
j_call: TRBJ2-6; d_call: NA; v_call: TRBV24-1; clone_size: NA; cdr3_nt: TGTGCCACCAGTGACACCTTCTCTGGGGCCAACGTCCTGACTTTC; cdr3_aa: CATSDTFSGANVLTF
j_call: TRBJ1-6; d_call: TRBD1; v_call: TRBV10-3; clone_size: NA; cdr3_nt: TGTGCCATCAGTGGGGGGACAGGGCCCGGACCCCTCCACTTT; cdr3_aa: CAISGGTGPGPLHF
j_call: TRBJ1-1; d_call: TRBD1; v_call: TRBV4-2; clone_size: NA; cdr3_nt: TGTGCCAGCAGCCCCCTGACAGGGGGGAATGAAGCTTTCTTT; cdr3_aa: CASSPLTGGNEAFF
j_call: TRBJ1-1; d_call: NA; v_call: TRBV19; clone_size: NA; cdr3_nt: TGTGCCAGTAGTGCCGAGGTCAGGGCTGGAACTGAAGCTTTCTTT; cdr3_aa: CASSAEVRAGTEAFF
j_call: TRBJ1-1; d_call: NA; v_call: TRBV21-1; clone_size: few; cdr3_nt: TGTGCCAGCAGCAAAGAGGGGGGAAGCACTGAAGCTTTCTTT; cdr3_aa: CASSKEGGSTEAFF
j_call: TRBJ1-1; d_call: TRBD1; v_call: TRBV19; clone_size: NA; cdr3_nt: TGTGCCAGTAGTATTAACAGGGGACGGGCTGAAGCTTTCTTT; cdr3_aa: CASSINRGRAEAFF
j_call: TRBJ2-7; d_call: TRBD2; v_call: TRBV10-1; clone_size: NA; cdr3_nt: TGCGCCAGCAGTGAAGGTGCGGGGGGCAACGAGCAGTACTTC; cdr3_aa: CASSEGAGGNEQYF
j_call: TRBJ2-1; d_call: TRBD2; v_call: TRBV6-2/TRBV6-3; clone_size: NA; cdr3_nt: TGTGCCAGCAGATTGACTAGCGGGAGTATCAATGAGCAGTTCTTC; cdr3_aa: CASRLTSGSINEQFF
j_call: TRBJ1-1; d_call: NA; v_call: TRBV20-1; clone_size: NA; cdr3_nt: NA; cdr3_aa: CSARLRDRAYEQYFGPGENTEAFF
j_call: TRBJ1-5; d_call: TRBD1; v_call: TRBV28; clone_size: NA; cdr3_nt: TGTGCCAGCAGTTTTTCCCGGGCAGGGGGCCAGCCCCAGCATTTT; cdr3_aa: CASSFSRAGGQPQHF
j_call: TRBJ2-3; d_call: NA; v_call: TRBV30; clone_size: NA; cdr3_nt: TGTGCCTGGAGGGGGGGCCTTTACACAGATACGCAGTATTTT; cdr3_aa: CAWRGGLYTDTQYF
j_call: TRBJ2-2; d_call: TRBD2; v_call: TRBV6-5; clone_size: NA; cdr3_nt: TGTGCCAGCAGTTTTCAGGGAGGGGCCACCGGGGAGCTGTTTTTT; cdr3_aa: CASSFQGGATGELFF
j_call: TRBJ1-1; d_call: NA; v_call: TRBV7-8; clone_size: NA; cdr3_nt: TGTGCCAGCAGCCCCAGTTGGGATAAGAGCCCTGAAGCTTTCTTT; cdr3_aa: CASSPSWDKSPEAFF
j_call: TRBJ2-3; d_call: NA; v_call: TRBV6-1; clone_size: once; cdr3_nt: TGTGCCAGCAGTGTACAAATTCACGCAGATACGCAGTATTTT; cdr3_aa: CASSVQIHADTQYF
j_call: TRBJ2-5; d_call: TRBD1; v_call: TRBV27; clone_size: NA; cdr3_nt: TGTGCCAGCAGTTTGTTGGGACAGAGGGTCGGTAGGGAGACCCAGTACTTC; cdr3_aa: CASSLLGQRVGRETQYF
j_call: TRBJ1-5; d_call: NA; v_call: TRBV20-1; clone_size: NA; cdr3_nt: TGCAGTGCCCCCCTGGGGGGGTCCGGTCAGCCCCAGCATTTT; cdr3_aa: CSAPLGGSGQPQHF
j_call: TRBJ2-5; d_call: TRBD2; v_call: TRBV28; clone_size: NA; cdr3_nt: TGTGCCAGCAGCTCGGGACTAGCGGGAGAGAGTATTAGGCTGGAGACCCAGTACTTC; cdr3_aa: CASSSGLAGESIRLETQYF
j_call: TRBJ1-1; d_call: NA; v_call: TRBV12-3/TRBV12-4; clone_size: few; cdr3_nt: TGTGCCAGCAGTTTAACGGGGCGGGTCACTGAAGCTTTCTTT; cdr3_aa: CASSLTGRVTEAFF
j_call: TRBJ2-3; d_call: TRBD2; v_call: TRBV20-1; clone_size: few; cdr3_nt: TGCAGTGCTAAGGCGGACGGGACTAGCGGGCAGGGCACAGATACGCAGTATTTT; cdr3_aa: CSAKADGTSGQGTDTQYF
j_call: TRBJ2-7; d_call: NA; v_call: TRBV7-9; clone_size: few; cdr3_nt: TGTGCCAGCAGCTTGCAGGGTGGAATCGGGGAGCAGTACTTC; cdr3_aa: CASSLQGGIGEQYF
j_call: TRBJ2-1; d_call: TRBD2; v_call: TRBV19; clone_size: NA; cdr3_nt: TGTGCCAGTAGTACCATAGCGGGGTCCTACAATGAGCAGTTCTTC; cdr3_aa: CASSTIAGSYNEQFF